This TCR beta chain was recorded in a study of T cell changes during pregnancy in multiple sclerosis. Clones were read by immunoSEQ multiplex PCR, and TCRdb kept only the in-frame ones, dropping some. This table holds roughly 67,000 clones, approximately 90% found once. The CDR3 contains 15 residues. V lost 2 bases, J lost 10 bases, and 11 bases stayed unmatched. CDR1 is SGHTS, CDR2 YDEGEE, per germline. The TCR sequence derives from a female donor with multiple sclerosis, enrolled in a pregnancy study. This chain joins TRBV5-8 and TRBJ2-1, with 8 nucleotides matching TRBD2. Sequenced here: peripheral blood, sampled in the second trimester of pregnancy. The CDR3 region has the DNA TGTGCCAGCAGCTTTCAATCGGGAGGGCCTGTAGAGCAGTTCTTC. Amino acids: CASSFQSGGPVEQFF. The full variable domain, with the rest looked up from reference TRBV5-8 and TRBJ2-1, is EAGVTQSPTHLIKTRGQQATLRCSPISGHTSVYWYQQALGLGLQFLLWYDEGEERNRGNFPPRFSGRQFPNYSSELNVNALELEDSALYLCASSFQSGGPVEQFFGPGTRLTVL.